The sequence of this TCR beta chain was determined in a study of blood T cell repertoires in COVID-19. Study-wide background: COVID-19 samples, acute and convalescent, were from the United States, Italy and Spain.

Original handling: Amplification with reference gene primers provided the estimates of nucleated cell counts. Assay used: immunoSEQ multiplex PCR; TCRdb lists only in-frame clones, some missing. The D gene and trimming were derived from the DNA, and the V and J assignments and clone size from that table. Counted here are roughly 150,000 clones, approximately 84% occurring once; the ten biggest clones make up under 3.5%. Seattle enrolled patients during active infection and tracked them longitudinally. CDR1 and CDR2 (germline): SGHNT, YENEEA. This CDR3 has 14 amino acids. V lost 5 bases and J 7 bases, leaving 14 bases between the germline ends.

The clonotype comes from a woman aged 80 or over with COVID-19, enrolled during active disease. The chain couples TRBV11-3 to TRBJ2-2; TRBD1 might be the D (6 bases). The sample consisted of peripheral blood. CDR3 DNA sequence: TGTGCCAGCAGCCAAGGGGGTAGGATCGGGGAGCTGTTTTTT. Amino acid sequence: CASSQGGRIGELFF.